This TCR beta chain was identified in a study of blood T cell repertoires in COVID-19. This clone was observed once. The germline V gene encodes CDR1 MNHEY and CDR2 SVGEGT. The CDR3 contains 16 residues. Trimming took 2 bases from V and 2 from J; bases not matched to a gene: 8. The repertoire was sequenced with immunoSEQ multiplex PCR; TCRdb's copy has only in-frame clones and lacks some. Found here are some 80,000 clones, roughly 90% of them singletons; the top ten hold about 2.7%. The clonotype comes from a human donor in a cohort sampled during active COVID-19. The sequencing input was peripheral blood. The chain couples TRBV6-2 or TRBV6-3 to TRBJ1-1, with 7 bases matching TRBD1. This chain's CDR3 is CASSYGGAGGNTEAFF. In DNA form, the CDR3 reads TGTGCCAGCAGTTACGGTGGTGCAGGGGGAAACACTGAAGCTTTCTTT.